Listed below are T cell receptor beta chains from one sample, sequenced in a study of beta chain features in type 1 diabetes. Assay used: immunoSEQ multiplex PCR; TCRdb lists only in-frame clones, some missing. The sample records about 320,000 clones, approximately 15% being singletons. Sample: central memory CD4+ T cells from blood. Source of these receptors: a man under 40 in good health. Both conserved end residues are part of each CDR3. The order of the fields is clone size, D gene, CDR3 length, V gene, CDR3 protein. A D gene is named only where the DNA matches it firmly. A clone size is listed for some rows: how often the clone was seen (once, few, many), or a class if it is expanded.

NA | TRBD1 | 14 | TRBV7-7 | CASSRGQGPVEQYF
few | NA | 14 | TRBV9 | CASGKGLVADTQYF
NA | NA | 14 | TRBV7-8 | CASSPRQFNEKLFF
few | NA | 18 | TRBV4-3 | CASSQFVPGGAGANVLTF
NA | NA | 16 | TRBV11-3 | CASSDFTGSRTGELFF
few | NA | 13 | TRBV6-6 | CASSATGNTEAFF
few | TRBD1 | 13 | TRBV30 | CAWSPGQVGGYTF
NA | NA | 12 | TRBV7-2 | CASSSGFGELFF
many | NA | 16 | TRBV21-1 | CASSTWLGRSLLSYTF
few | TRBD2 | 17 | TRBV5-4 | CASSPRLAGGPLDTQYF